Listed here is a single T cell receptor (beta chain). This clonotype was seen ten or more times. Its antigen has not been determined. No quality values exist for individual bases; no much larger clone is one base distant. This specimen's time point label, per the study, means: blood at routine non-recurrence follow-up after resection. Whole RNA extracted from tumor and nontumor lung tissue, or from cryopreserved PBMC samples, was used for TCR sequencing without cell sorting. A patient was chosen for TCR sequencing only when enough RNA was available from at least two tumor regions. The sample comes from a study of spatial heterogeneity in lung cancer (dated by TCRdb to between 2018 and 2020). General notes on the study: Donors were 72 patients with early-stage, untreated non-small cell lung cancer from the lung TRACERx cohort. Follow-up PBMC samples were sequenced whenever available, with a median time to follow-up of roughly 26 months after resection. More beta-chain than alpha-chain transcripts were consistently detected, likely reflecting higher beta-chain transcript abundance. In the raw uncorrected reads, each unique combination of TCR and UMI appeared more than ten times on average. The study quantitatively compared TCR alpha and beta repertoires across multiple tumor regions, matched nontumor lung and blood in non-small cell lung cancer. Nonsynonymous mutation counts, determined by whole-exome sequencing of tumor tissue, were related to features of the TCR repertoire. Both alpha and beta chains were TCR-sequenced in 200 to 250 tumor regions, approximately 67 matched nontumor lung samples and more than 50 PBMC samples obtained at surgery.

Broad study findings and their caveats: Only roughly 15 patients were included in the comparisons of baseline and follow-up blood repertoires. Confirming at a functional level the hypothesis that regional TCRs recognize regional mutations was considered to require additional single-cell paired TCR alpha and beta sequencing. Ubiquitous expanded tumor TCRs were found in blood more often at tumor resection than at routine follow-up.

V is pruned by 4 bases and J by 6 bases, leaving 3 bases of the junction without a gene match. As encoded in the germline V gene, CDR1 is SNHLY while CDR2 is FYNNEI. The CDR3 numbers 12 residues from cysteine through phenylalanine. The kept DNA is CDR3 alone, 36 bases in frame from the first base. The library was produced with 5' RACE. The reads were generated on a NextSeq 500. In the TCR library protocol, a unique molecular identifier was attached to each TCR cDNA molecule so that PCR and sequencing errors could be corrected. In the original analysis: TCR identification, UMI-based error correction and CDR3 extraction were all carried out with Decombinator tools. TCRs above a frequency of 2 per 1,000, corresponding to the top 1% of the tumor frequency distribution, were defined as expanded. Rényi diversity was computed with the R vegan package after subsampling each repertoire 100 times to 5,000 TCRs. CDR3 similarity networks were built from amino acid triplet string-kernel similarity, connecting CDR3s with pairwise similarity above 0.82. TCRdb took the public reads, trimmed them with fastp at Q25, ran MiXCR for clone calling and kept in-frame beta chains. When rows share a CDR3 protein, they turn into one entry using the most common DNA and genes. The V and J calls, along with clone size, are taken from TCRdb and not from the paper's own processing. Across this sample there are approximately 56,000 distinct CDR3 sequences, with less than 9% seen only once. The ten largest account for 35% of the sample.

Recombination linked TRBV2 to TRBJ2-7, with TRBD1 matching 7 junction bases. This sample comprised PBMCs, obtained at follow-up. The source of this sequence is a female donor with early-stage non-small cell lung cancer. The DNA sequence follows: TGTGCCAGCAGTGGTACAGGGGCCGAGCAGTACTTC. The resulting protein is CASSGTGAEQYF.